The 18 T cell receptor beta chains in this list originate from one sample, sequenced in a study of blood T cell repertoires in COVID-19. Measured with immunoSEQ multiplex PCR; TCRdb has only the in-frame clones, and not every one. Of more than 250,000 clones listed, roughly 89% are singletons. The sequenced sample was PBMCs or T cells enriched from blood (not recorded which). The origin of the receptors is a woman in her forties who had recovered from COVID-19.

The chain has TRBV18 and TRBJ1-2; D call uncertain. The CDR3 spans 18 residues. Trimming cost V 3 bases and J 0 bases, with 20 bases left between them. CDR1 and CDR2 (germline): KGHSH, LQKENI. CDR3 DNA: TGTGCCAGCTCACCGATTGGGGTCAGAAGCGGAGCTAACTATGGCTACACCTTC. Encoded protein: CASSPIGVRSGANYGYTF.

CDR3 sequence (DNA): TGTGCCAGCAGCATTAATACAGGGGGGCAATACGAGCAGTACTTC. The encoded protein is CASSINTGGQYEQYF. The J gene is TRBJ2-7, the V gene TRBV7-2; 8 nucleotides line up with TRBD1. In germline, CDR1 is SGHTA, CDR2 FQGNSA. V was pared by 5 bases and J by 4 bases, with 10 bases of the junction left unmatched. CDR3 length equals 15 residues. The full variable domain, completed using reference TRBV7-2 and TRBJ2-7, is GAGVSQSPSNKVTEKGKDVELRCDPISGHTALYWYRQSLGQGLEFLIYFQGNSAPDKSGLPSDRFSAERTGGSVSTLTIQRTQQEDSAVYLCASSINTGGQYEQYFGPGTRLTVT.

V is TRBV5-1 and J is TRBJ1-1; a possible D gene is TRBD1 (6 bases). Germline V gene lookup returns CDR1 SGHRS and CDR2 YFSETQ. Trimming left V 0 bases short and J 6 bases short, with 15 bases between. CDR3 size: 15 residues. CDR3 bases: TGCGCCAGCAGCTTGGCGGCCGGGGGGGCTGCTGAAGCTTTCTTT. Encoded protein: CASSLAAGGAAEAFF. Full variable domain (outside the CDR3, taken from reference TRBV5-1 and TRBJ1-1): KAGVTQTPRYLIKTRGQQVTLSCSPISGHRSVSWYQQTPGQGLQFLFEYFSETQRNKGNFPGRFSGRQFSNSRSEMNVSTLELGDSALYLCASSLAAGGAAEAFFGQGTRLTVV.

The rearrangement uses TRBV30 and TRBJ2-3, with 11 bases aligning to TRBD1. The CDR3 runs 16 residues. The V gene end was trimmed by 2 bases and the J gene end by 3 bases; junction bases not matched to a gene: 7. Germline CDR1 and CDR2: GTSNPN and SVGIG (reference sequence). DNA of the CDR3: TGTGCCTGGAGTCGAGGGGGGACAGGGGGAACAGATACGCAGTATTTT. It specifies CAWSRGGTGGTDTQYF.

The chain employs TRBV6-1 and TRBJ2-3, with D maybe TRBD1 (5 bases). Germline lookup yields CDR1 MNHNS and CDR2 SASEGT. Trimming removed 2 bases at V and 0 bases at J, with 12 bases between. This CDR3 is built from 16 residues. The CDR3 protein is CASSEQGLVSTDTQYF. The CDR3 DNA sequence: TGTGCCAGCAGTGAACAGGGTCTTGTTAGCACAGATACGCAGTATTTT.

The CDR3: CASSSSGQGQETQYF. CDR3 DNA: TGTGCCAGCAGCTCCAGCGGACAGGGCCAAGAGACCCAGTACTTC. The rearrangement links TRBV21-1 to TRBJ2-5; TRBD1 is the table's D call, not checked against the DNA. TRBV21-1 is assigned pseudogene status. This CDR3 is built from 15 residues.

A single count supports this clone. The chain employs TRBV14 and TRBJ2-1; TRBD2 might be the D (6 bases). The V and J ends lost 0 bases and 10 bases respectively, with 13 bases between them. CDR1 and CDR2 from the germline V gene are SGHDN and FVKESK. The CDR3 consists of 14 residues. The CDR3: CASSQDRRDREQFF. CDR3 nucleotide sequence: TGTGCCAGCAGCCAAGATAGGAGGGACCGAGAGCAGTTCTTC.

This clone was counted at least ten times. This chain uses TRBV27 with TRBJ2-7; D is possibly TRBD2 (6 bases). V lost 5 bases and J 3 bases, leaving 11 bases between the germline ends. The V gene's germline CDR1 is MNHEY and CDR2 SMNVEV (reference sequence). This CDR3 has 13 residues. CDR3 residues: CASSGGNLYEQYF. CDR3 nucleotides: TGTGCCAGCAGTGGGGGGAACCTCTACGAGCAGTACTTC.

The CDR3 here is CATSRTGTVGYNSPLHF. CDR3 DNA sequence: TGTGCCACCAGCAGGACCGGGACAGTCGGGTATAATTCACCCCTCCACTTT. The chain combines TRBV15 with TRBJ1-6; 7 bases map to TRBD1. This CDR3 is 17 amino acids long. CDR1 LNHNV and CDR2 YYDKDF come from the germline V gene (reference sequence). V lost 3 bases and J lost 4; bases outside the gene matches: 9.

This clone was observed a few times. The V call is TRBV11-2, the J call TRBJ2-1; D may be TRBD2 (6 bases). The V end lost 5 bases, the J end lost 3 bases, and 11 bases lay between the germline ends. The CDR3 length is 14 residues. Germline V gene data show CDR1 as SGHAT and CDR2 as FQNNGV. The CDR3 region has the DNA TGTGCCAGCAGCCTTCCGGACTACTACAATGAGCAGTTCTTC. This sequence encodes CASSLPDYYNEQFF.

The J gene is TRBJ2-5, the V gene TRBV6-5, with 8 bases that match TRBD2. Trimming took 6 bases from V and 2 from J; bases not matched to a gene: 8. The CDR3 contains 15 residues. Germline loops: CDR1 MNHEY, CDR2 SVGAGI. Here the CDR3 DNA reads TGTGCCAGCAGCAAACTAGCGGACCTGCAAGAGACCCAGTACTTC. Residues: CASSKLADLQETQYF.

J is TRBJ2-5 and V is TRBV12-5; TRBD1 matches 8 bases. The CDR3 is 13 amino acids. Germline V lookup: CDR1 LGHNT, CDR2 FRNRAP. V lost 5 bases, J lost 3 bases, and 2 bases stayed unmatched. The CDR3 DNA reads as TGTGCTAGTGGTGGACAGGGAGAAGAGACCCAGTACTTC. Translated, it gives CASGGQGEETQYF.

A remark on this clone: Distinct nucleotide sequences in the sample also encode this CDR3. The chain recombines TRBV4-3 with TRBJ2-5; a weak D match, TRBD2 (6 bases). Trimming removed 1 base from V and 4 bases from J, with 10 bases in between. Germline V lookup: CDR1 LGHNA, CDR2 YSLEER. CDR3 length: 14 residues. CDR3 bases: TGCGCCAGCAGCCAAGGGAGGGGCAGAGAGACCCAGTACTTC. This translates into CASSQGRGRETQYF.

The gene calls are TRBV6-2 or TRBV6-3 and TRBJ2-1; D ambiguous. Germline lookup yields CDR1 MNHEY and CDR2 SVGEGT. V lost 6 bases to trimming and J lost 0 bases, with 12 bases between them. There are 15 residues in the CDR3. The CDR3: CASSPTQSSYNEQFF. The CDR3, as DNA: TGTGCCAGCAGCCCTACACAAAGCTCCTACAATGAGCAGTTCTTC.

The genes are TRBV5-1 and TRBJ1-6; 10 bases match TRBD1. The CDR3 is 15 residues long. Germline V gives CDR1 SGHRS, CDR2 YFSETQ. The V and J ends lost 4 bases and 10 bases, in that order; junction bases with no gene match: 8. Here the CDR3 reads CASSPGQGVGSPLHF. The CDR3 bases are TGCGCCAGCAGCCCTGGACAGGGGGTAGGGTCACCCCTCCACTTT.

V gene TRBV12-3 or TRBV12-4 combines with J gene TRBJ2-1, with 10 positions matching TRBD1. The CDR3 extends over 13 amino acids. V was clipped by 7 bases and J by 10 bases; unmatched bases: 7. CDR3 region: CASTDRGLGEQFF. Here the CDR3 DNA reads TGTGCCAGCACCGACAGGGGGCTGGGGGAGCAGTTCTTC.

DNA of the CDR3: TGTGCCAGCAGCTTAGGCAGGGGCAATCAGCCCCAGCATTTT. Its protein product is CASSLGRGNQPQHF. The chain links TRBV7-2 to TRBJ1-5, with a weak D call TRBD1 (5 bases). The CDR3 runs 14 residues. Trimming removed 1 base at V and 2 bases at J, with 6 bases between. CDR1 SGHTA and CDR2 FQGNSA come from the germline V gene.

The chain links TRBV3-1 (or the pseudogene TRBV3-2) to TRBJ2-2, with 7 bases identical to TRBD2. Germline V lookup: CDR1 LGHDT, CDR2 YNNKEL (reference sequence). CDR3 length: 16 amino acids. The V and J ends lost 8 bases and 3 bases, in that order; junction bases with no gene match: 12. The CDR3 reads CASVTSGARDTGELFF. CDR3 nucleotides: TGTGCCAGCGTCACCAGCGGGGCTCGGGACACCGGGGAGCTGTTTTTT.